This T cell receptor (beta chain) was found in a study of blood T cells in healthy people across ages. The use of a sample-barcoded 5' primer and a J-beta primer mix characterized a second PCR of about 7 to 12 cycles. A single record per CDR3 protein comes from TCRdb applying MiXCR to the 5' RACE reads. This sample has about 730,000 distinct CDR3 sequences, with roughly 44% found just once. This clonotype was seen repeatedly, ten times or more. The antigen remains unidentified. The CDR3 sequence is 14 residues long. The junction had 8 bases not matched to a gene; V was cut back by 5 bases and J by 7 bases. The germline V gene has CDR1 MNHEY and CDR2 SVGEGT. Regarding the study as a whole: The lack of PBMC sorting stopped any conclusive naive versus antigen-experienced comparison. Investigators viewed diversity estimates from one million T cells as underestimates, the study reported.

The TCR comes from a woman aged 55-75 years in good health. The V call is TRBV6-2 or TRBV6-3, the J call TRBJ2-5; 9 bases fit TRBD2. The sample taken for sequencing was blood. The CDR3 region has the DNA TGTGCCAGCAGTCGACCGACTAGCGGAGGGACCCAGTACTTC. This sequence encodes CASSRPTSGGTQYF.